One and the same sample provided the 9 T cell receptor beta chains below, sequenced in a study of shared clonotypes between healthy human individuals. The repertoire was sequenced with immunoSEQ multiplex PCR; TCRdb's copy has only in-frame clones and lacks some. The sample consists of approximately 940,000 clones, roughly 72% of them appearing once. The sample comprised memory CD4+ T cells sorted from blood. Subset reported: CD45RA-negative fraction. The receptors stem from a man younger than 30 in good health.

This clone was counted a few times. This same CDR3 is encoded by further DNA sequences in the sample. This chain links TRBV6-5 with TRBJ2-5; tentative D call: TRBD1 (5 bases). CDR3 length: 13 residues. Germline CDR1 is MNHEY and CDR2 is SVGAGI. Between the trimmed V and J ends, which lost 2 bases and 1 base, there was a span of 5 bases. The CDR3 is CASSYRGQETQYF. The DNA for the CDR3 is TGTGCCAGCAGTTACAGGGGCCAAGAGACCCAGTACTTC.

The V gene is TRBV6-6, the J gene TRBJ2-1; D unresolved. Trimming removed 2 bases at V and 9 bases at J, with 11 bases between. CDR3 length equals 13 residues. CDR1 and CDR2 (germline): MNHNY, SVGAGI (reference sequence). CDR3 sequence (DNA): TGTGCCAGCAGTTACGTTCCTGGCGCTGAGCAGTTCTTC. Its protein is CASSYVPGAEQFF.

The rearrangement links TRBV7-8 to TRBJ2-1, with D unresolved. The CDR3 is 12 residues long. The germline V and J ends were trimmed by 6 bases and 2 bases, with 5 bases remaining between them. Germline-derived CDR1 and CDR2 are SGHVS and FQNEAQ. The DNA for the CDR3 is TGTGCCAGCAGTCAAACCTACAATGAGCAGTTCTTC. Residues: CASSQTYNEQFF.

In nucleotides, the CDR3 is TGTGCCAGCAGTGAAGCGTTAGGGGGGGAGACCCAGTACTTC. Residues: CASSEALGGETQYF. This rearrangement joins TRBV2 to TRBJ2-5; D assignment may be TRBD1 or TRBD2 (6 bases each). CDR3 length: 14 amino acids. Trimming removed 0 bases from V and 5 bases from J, with 10 bases in between. The germline V gene has CDR1 SNHLY and CDR2 FYNNEI. The full variable domain, with the rest looked up from reference TRBV2 and TRBJ2-5, is EPEVTQTPSHQVTQMGQEVILRCVPISNHLYFYWYRQILGQKVEFLVSFYNNEISEKSEIFDDQFSVERPDGSNFTLKIRSTKLEDSAMYFCASSEALGGETQYFGPGTRLLVL.

This clone was recorded a few times. The rearrangement joins TRBV30 to TRBJ1-4, with D perhaps TRBD1 (6 bases). Germline CDR1 and CDR2: GTSNPN and SVGIG (reference sequence). Trimming stripped 1 base from V and 8 bases from J, with 11 bases between. The CDR3 loop spans 13 amino acids. The CDR3 DNA reads TGTGCCTGGAGTGGCGGGGGGGGCGAAAAACTGTTTTTT. It encodes CAWSGGGGEKLFF.

The table lists this clone with a count of one. The chain uses TRBV6-6 and TRBJ1-2, with 8 positions matching TRBD1. This CDR3 region has 14 residues. The germline V gene encodes CDR1 MNHNY and CDR2 SVGAGI (reference sequence). V trimming: 2 bases; J trimming: 5 bases; junction bases outside the gene matches: 4. CDR3 nucleotide sequence: TGTGCCAGCAGTTACATCCAGGGGGCGTATGGCTACACCTTC. This sequence encodes CASSYIQGAYGYTF.

The chain uses TRBV19 and TRBJ2-2, with 7 bases fitting TRBD1. CDR1 is LNHDA and CDR2 is SQIVND in the germline V gene (reference sequence). This CDR3 has 16 amino acids. The trim removed 5 bases at V and 7 bases at J, leaving 13 bases unmatched. The DNA of the CDR3 is TGTGCCAGTAGTGGGAACAGGGGTCGGTATAACGGGGAGCTGTTTTTT. This sequence encodes CASSGNRGRYNGELFF.

The chain joins TRBV25-1 to TRBJ1-5, with D uncertain. Germline V lookup: CDR1 MGHDK, CDR2 SYGVNS. Trimming took off 6 bases at V and 4 bases at J, with 13 bases between the two ends. This CDR3 contains 14 residues. The chain's CDR3 is CASSARRENQPQHF. As DNA, the CDR3 is TGTGCCAGCAGCGCCAGACGAGAGAATCAGCCCCAGCATTTT. The whole variable domain, filled in from reference TRBV25-1 and TRBJ1-5, reads EADIYQTPRYLVIGTGKKITLECSQTMGHDKMYWYQQDPGMELHLIHYSYGVNSTEKGDLSSESTVSRIRTEHFPLTLESARPSHTSQYLCASSARRENQPQHFGDGTRLSIL.

This clone came up a few times. This rearrangement joins TRBV6-4 to TRBJ1-5; tentatively, D is TRBD1 (5 bases). The CDR3 totals 16 residues. CDR1 and CDR2 (germline): MRHNA, SNTAGT. Between the trimmed V and J ends, which lost 7 bases and 2 bases, there was a span of 18 bases. CDR3 amino acids: CASTTRGEEGNQPQHF. In DNA form, the CDR3 reads TGTGCCAGCACCACGAGAGGGGAGGAGGGCAATCAGCCCCAGCATTTT.